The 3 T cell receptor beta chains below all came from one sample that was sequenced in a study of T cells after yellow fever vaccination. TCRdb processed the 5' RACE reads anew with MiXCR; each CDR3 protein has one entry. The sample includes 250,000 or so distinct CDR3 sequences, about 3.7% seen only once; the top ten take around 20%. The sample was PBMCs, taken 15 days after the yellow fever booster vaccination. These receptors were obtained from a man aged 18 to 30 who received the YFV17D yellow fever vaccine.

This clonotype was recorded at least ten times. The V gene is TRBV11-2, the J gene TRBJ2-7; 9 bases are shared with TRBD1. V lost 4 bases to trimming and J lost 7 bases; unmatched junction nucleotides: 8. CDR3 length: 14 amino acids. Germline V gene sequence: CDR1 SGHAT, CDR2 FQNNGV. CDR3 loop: CASSSQQGAREQYV. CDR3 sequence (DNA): TGTGCCAGCAGCTCTCAACAGGGGGCCCGGGAGCAGTACGTC.

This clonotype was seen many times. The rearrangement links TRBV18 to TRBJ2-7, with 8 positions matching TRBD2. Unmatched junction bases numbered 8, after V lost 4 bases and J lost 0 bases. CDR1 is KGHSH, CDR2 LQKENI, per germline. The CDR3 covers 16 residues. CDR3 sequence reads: CASSRTGGSSSYEQYF. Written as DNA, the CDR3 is TGTGCCAGCTCACGTACGGGGGGGTCCAGCTCCTACGAGCAGTACTTC.

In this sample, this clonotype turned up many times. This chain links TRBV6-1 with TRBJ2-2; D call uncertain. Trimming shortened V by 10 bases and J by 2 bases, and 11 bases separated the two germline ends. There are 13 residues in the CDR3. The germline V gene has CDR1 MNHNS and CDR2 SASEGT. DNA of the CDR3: TGTGCCATCCAGGCTCTTAACACCGGGGAGCTGTTTTTT. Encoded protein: CAIQALNTGELFF.